The TCR beta chain under discussion was sequenced for a study of Ad26.COV2.S vaccination and SARS-CoV-2 variants. As for the study in general: Trial arm assignment for the donor was COV1001 Ad26.COV2.S. Study-level points and caveats: While placebo recipients had lower spike-specific TCR breadth, vaccine recipients had more. Vaccine recipients and placebo recipients showed similar non-spike TCR breadth.

The data were produced by immunoSEQ multiplex PCR, yet TCRdb's version contains in-frame clones alone and is incomplete. The data hold about 380,000 clones, with 83% observed a single time. The treatment here: roughly 19 received Ad26.COV2.S at low or high dose, single or two shots; about 5 received placebo; per-sample allocation not given. Each sample was drawn 63 days after the first injection (of vaccine or placebo). The vaccine antigen was prefusion-stabilized Wuhan SARS-CoV-2 spike. As concerns this clone: Its antigen is undetermined.

The sequencing here drew on peripheral blood, taken in a trial of Ad26.COV2.S vaccine versus placebo. This clonotype was obtained from a person aged 18-60 years who received the Ad26.COV2.S COVID-19 vaccine or a placebo.

For the CDR3, the DNA is TGCGCCAGCAGCCCCACAACTAATGAAAAACTGTTTTTT. It yields the protein CASSPTTNEKLFF. The chain links TRBV5-1 to TRBJ1-4, with unresolved D. The V and J ends lost 4 bases and 0 bases respectively, with 4 bases between them. From germline, CDR1 is SGHRS and CDR2 YFSETQ. This CDR3 comprises 13 residues.